The present T cell receptor beta chain was sequenced within a study of T cell responses to AZD1222 COVID-19 vaccine. General study points: CD4 TCRs associated with vaccination spanned spike, dominating at 160-218 and 743-854. Baseline seropositivity characterized only a handful of AZD1222 recipients. Most donors were white British and more were female, and clonal diversity was possibly underestimated.

The assay was immunoSEQ multiplex PCR, and TCRdb's table has in-frame clones only and misses some. The sample consists of about 82,000 clones, approximately 90% of them appearing once. A remark on this clone: What it binds is not known.

CDR1 is LGHDT, CDR2 YNNKEL, per germline (reference sequence). V shed 1 base and J shed 1 base, with 13 bases lying between them. This CDR3 region has 16 residues. This TCR was sampled from an adult in good health. Material: peripheral blood, obtained on day 0 of AZD1222 vaccination. The rearrangement joins TRBV3-1 (or the pseudogene TRBV3-2) to TRBJ2-5; TRBD2 might be the D (5 bases). CDR3 bases: TGTGCCAGCAGCCAAGCAGAAGAGGGCGTCCAAGAGACCCAGTACTTC. It encodes CASSQAEEGVQETQYF.